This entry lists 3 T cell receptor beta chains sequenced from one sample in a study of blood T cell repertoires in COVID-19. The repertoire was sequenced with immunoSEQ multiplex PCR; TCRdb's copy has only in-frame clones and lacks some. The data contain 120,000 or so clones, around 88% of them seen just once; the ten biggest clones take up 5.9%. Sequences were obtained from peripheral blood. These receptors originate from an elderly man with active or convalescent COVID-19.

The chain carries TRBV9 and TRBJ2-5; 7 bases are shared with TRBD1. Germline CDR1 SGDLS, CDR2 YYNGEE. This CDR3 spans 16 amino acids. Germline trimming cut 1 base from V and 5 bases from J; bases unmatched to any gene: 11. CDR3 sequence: CASSVKGTATWETQYF. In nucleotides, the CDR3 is TGTGCCAGCAGCGTAAAAGGGACAGCGACATGGGAGACCCAGTACTTC. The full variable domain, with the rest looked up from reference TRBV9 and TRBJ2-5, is DSGVTQTPKHLITATGQRVTLRCSPRSGDLSVYWYQQSLDQGLQFLIQYYNGEERAKGNILERFSAQQFPDLHSELNLSSLELGDSALYFCASSVKGTATWETQYFGPGTRLLVL.

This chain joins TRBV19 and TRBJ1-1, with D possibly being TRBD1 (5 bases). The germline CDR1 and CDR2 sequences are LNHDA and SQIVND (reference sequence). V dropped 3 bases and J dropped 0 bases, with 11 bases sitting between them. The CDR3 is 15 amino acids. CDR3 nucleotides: TGTGCCAGTAGTATCCCCCCGACAGTGAACACTGAAGCTTTCTTT. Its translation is CASSIPPTVNTEAFF.

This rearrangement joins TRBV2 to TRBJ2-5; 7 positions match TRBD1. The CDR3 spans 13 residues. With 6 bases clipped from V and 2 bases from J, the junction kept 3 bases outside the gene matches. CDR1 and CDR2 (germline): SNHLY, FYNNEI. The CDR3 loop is CASSRDRQETQYF. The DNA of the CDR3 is TGTGCCAGCAGCCGGGACAGACAAGAGACCCAGTACTTC.